The table lists the clone carrying this T cell receptor (beta chain) with many counts. Its specificity is unknown. The sample is drawn from a study of regulatory T cells in long-lasting Graves disease. Study-level points and caveats: TRBV28 was favored in persistent disease, as were TRBJ1-2 and TRBJ2-5.

The time point is: newly diagnosed GD, antithyroid drugs for less than 3 months. After RNA was extracted from PBMCs, the TCR library was made from it. For TCR beta, libraries came from iRepertoire HTBI primers and Arm-PCR of CDR3 regions. MiXCR, applied by TCRdb to the multiplex PCR reads, yields one record per CDR3 protein. The sample lists some 560,000 distinct CDR3 sequences, about 16% occurring once. The length of the CDR3 is 13 residues. Trimming removed 6 bases from V and 5 bases from J; junction bases left unmatched: 5. This sample was also put to use in a study of T cells in Graves' hyperthyroidism and ophthalmopathy. This second report adds: Blood shared most expanded thyroid clonotypes above 0.001.

The clonotype comes from a middle-aged woman with Graves disease. This specimen was peripheral blood mononuclear cells (PBMCs), taken at new diagnosis, from a patient treated with antithyroid drugs. V is TRBV12-3 or TRBV12-4 and J is TRBJ1-2; the match to TRBD1 covers 8 bases. The CDR3 DNA is TGTGCCAGCAGACCGACAGGGGAATATGGCTACACCTTC. It codes for CASRPTGEYGYTF.